Described below is a single T cell receptor beta chain sequence and its context. V gave up 4 bases and J gave up 5 bases, with 24 bases separating them. The CDR3 covers 18 residues. Looked up from germline, CDR1 is SGDLS and CDR2 is YYNGEE. How the authors handled the data: Amplification with reference gene primers provided the estimates of nucleated cell counts. The method was immunoSEQ multiplex PCR; TCRdb's version includes in-frame clones alone and lacks a portion of them. That table gives V, J and clone size, and the DNA gave D and trimming. The repertoire holds tens of thousands of clones, with 80% to 90% as singletons. These data are taken from a study of blood T cell repertoires in COVID-19. Across the whole study: The United States, Italy and Spain supplied acute and convalescent COVID-19 samples. Nucleic acid was either cDNA or gDNA, and it came from T cells, B-cell-depleted T cells, or PBMCs.

Patients from Seattle were sampled longitudinally, starting during active infection. The V and J genes are TRBV9 and TRBJ2-2; possibly TRBD2 for D (6 bases). The sequenced sample consisted of peripheral blood. This clonotype originated in a woman aged 70 to 79 with COVID-19, enrolled during active disease. The CDR3 DNA sequence: TGTGCCAGCAGCCCGAAACCAGACGCGGGGATCCTAACCGGGGAGCTGTTTTTT. Translating gives CASSPKPDAGILTGELFF.